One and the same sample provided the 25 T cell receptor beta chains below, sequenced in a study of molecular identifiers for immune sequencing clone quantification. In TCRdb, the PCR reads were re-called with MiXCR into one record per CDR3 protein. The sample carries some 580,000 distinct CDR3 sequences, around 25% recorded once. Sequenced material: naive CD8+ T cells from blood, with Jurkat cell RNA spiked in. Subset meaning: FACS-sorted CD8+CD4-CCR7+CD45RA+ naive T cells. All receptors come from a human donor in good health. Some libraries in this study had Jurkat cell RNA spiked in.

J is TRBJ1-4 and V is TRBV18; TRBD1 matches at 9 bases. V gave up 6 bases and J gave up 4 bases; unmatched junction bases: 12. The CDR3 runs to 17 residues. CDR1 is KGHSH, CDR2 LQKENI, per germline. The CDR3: CASSRILPGQGNEKLFF. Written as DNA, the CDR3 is TGTGCCAGCTCTCGAATATTACCGGGACAGGGTAATGAAAAACTGTTTTTT.

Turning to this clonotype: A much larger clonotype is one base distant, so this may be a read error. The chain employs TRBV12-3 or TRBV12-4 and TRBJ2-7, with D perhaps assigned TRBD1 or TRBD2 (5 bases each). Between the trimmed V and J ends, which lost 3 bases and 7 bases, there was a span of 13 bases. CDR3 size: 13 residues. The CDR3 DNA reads TGTGCCAGCAGTTTCCTCGGGGCGAAGGAGCAGTACTTC. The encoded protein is CASSFLGAKEQYF.

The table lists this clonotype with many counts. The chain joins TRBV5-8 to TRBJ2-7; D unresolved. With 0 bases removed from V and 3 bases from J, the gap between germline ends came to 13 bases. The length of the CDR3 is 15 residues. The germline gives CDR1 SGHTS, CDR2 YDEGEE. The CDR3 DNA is TGTGCCAGCAGCTTGGAAGGGTTCTCCCTCTACGAGCAGTACTTC. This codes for CASSLEGFSLYEQYF.

Written as DNA, the CDR3 is TGTGCCAGCAGCTTGGGGTCGGGGGGCAACACTGAAGCTTTCTTT. As protein: CASSLGSGGNTEAFF. V is TRBV5-6 and J is TRBJ1-1, with D tentatively TRBD1 (6 bases). CDR1 SGHDT and CDR2 YYEEEE come from the germline V gene. The CDR3 is made up of 15 amino acids. V lost 0 bases and J lost 2, with 11 bases in between.

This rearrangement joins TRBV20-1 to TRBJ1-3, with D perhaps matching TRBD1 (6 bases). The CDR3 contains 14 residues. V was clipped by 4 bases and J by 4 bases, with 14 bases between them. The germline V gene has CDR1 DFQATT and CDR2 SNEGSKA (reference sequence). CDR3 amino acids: CSATQGLGGNTIYF. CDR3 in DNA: TGCAGTGCTACACAGGGACTGGGAGGAAACACCATATATTTT.

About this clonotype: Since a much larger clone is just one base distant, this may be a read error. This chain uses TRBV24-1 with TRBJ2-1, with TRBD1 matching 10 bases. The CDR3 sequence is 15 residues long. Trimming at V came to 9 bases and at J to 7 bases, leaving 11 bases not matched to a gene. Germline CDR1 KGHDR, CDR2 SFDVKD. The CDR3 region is CATGRQGAKENEQFF. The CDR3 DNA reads TGTGCCACCGGACGACAGGGGGCGAAGGAGAATGAGCAGTTCTTC.

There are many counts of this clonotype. The CDR3 DNA reads as TGCGCCAGCAGCCAGTTCGTTATCGCTGAAGCTTTCTTT. Amino acids: CASSQFVIAEAFF. This chain uses TRBV4-3 with TRBJ1-1; no reliable D call. Trimming took off 3 bases at V and 6 bases at J, with 11 bases between the two ends. Germline assignment: CDR1 LGHNA and CDR2 YSLEER. This CDR3 has 13 residues.

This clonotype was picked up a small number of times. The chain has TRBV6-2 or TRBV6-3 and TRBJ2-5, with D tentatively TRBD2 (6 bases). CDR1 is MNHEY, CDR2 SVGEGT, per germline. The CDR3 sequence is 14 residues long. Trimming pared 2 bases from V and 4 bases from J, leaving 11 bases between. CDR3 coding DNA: TGTGCCAGCAGTTACGCGGGGCCTAGAGAGACCCAGTACTTC. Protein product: CASSYAGPRETQYF.

The CDR3 sequence: CASSLGVDHTGELFF. The CDR3 DNA reads as TGTGCCAGCAGCTTAGGTGTAGATCACACCGGGGAGCTGTTTTTT. The chain employs TRBV7-6 and TRBJ2-2; D not certain. In germline, CDR1 is SGHVS, CDR2 FNYEAQ. The CDR3 is 15 amino acids. V was clipped by 1 base and J by 3 bases, with 9 bases between them.

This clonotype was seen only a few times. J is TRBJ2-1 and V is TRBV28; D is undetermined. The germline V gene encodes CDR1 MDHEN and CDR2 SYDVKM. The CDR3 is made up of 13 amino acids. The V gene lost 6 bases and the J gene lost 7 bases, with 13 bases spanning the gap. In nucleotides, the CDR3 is TGTGCCAGCAGCCCCTGGCGATCAAATGAGCAGTTCTTC. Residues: CASSPWRSNEQFF.

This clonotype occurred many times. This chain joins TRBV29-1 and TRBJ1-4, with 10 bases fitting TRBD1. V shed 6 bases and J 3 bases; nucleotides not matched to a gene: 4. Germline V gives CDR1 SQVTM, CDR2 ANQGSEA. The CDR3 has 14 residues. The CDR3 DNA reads TGCAGCGTGGGACAGGGGATTGCTAATGAAAAACTGTTTTTT. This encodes CSVGQGIANEKLFF.

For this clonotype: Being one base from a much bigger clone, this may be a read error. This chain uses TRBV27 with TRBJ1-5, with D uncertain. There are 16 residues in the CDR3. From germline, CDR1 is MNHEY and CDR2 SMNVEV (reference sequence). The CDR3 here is CASSLSTDYSNQPQQF. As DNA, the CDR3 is TGTGCCAGCAGTTTATCTACGGACTATAGCAATCAGCCCCAGCAGTTT.

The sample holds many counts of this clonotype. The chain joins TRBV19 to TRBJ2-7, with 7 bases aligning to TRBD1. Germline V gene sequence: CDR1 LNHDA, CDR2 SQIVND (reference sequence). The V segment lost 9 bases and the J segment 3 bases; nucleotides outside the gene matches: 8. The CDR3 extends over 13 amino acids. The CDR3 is CASSPGQNYEQYF. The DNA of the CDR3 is TGTGCCAGCAGTCCGGGACAGAACTACGAGCAGTACTTC.

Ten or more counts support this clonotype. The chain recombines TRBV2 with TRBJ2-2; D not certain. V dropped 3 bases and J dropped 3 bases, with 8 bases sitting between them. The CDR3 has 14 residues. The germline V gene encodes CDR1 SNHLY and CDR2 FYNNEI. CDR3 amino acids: CASSEFKDTGELFF. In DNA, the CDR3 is TGTGCCAGCAGTGAGTTTAAGGACACCGGGGAGCTGTTTTTT.

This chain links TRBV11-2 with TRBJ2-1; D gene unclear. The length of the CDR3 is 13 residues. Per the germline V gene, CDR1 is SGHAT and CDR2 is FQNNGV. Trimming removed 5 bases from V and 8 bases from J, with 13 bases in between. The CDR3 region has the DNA TGTGCCAGCAGCCCCCCGCTAGAGGATGAGCAGTTCTTC. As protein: CASSPPLEDEQFF. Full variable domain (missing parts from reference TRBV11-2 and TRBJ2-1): EAGVAQSPRYKIIEKRQSVAFWCNPISGHATLYWYQQILGQGPKLLIQFQNNGVVDDSQLPKDRFSAERLKGVDSTLKIQPAKLEDSAVYLCASSPPLEDEQFFGPGTRLTVL.

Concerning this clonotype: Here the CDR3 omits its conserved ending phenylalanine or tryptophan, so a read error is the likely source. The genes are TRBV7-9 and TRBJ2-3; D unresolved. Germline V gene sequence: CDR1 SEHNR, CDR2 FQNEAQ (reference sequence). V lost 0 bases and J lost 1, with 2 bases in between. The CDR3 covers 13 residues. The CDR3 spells CASSLACTDTQYV. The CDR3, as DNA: TGTGCCAGCAGCTTAGCGTGCACAGATACGCAGTATGTT.

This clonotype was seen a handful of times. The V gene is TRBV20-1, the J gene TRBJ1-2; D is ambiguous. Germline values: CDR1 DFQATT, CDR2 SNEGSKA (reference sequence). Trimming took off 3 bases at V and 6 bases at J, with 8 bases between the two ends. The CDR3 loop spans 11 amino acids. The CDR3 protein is CSASYRDGYTF. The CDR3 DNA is TGCAGTGCTAGTTATAGGGATGGCTACACCTTC.

The CDR3 loop is CASSEMEPGQGEWPQHF. CDR3 DNA sequence: TGTGCCAGCAGTGAAATGGAACCGGGACAGGGGGAATGGCCCCAGCATTTT. The chain uses TRBV6-1 and TRBJ1-5; 11 nucleotides agree with TRBD1. Per the germline V gene, CDR1 is MNHNS and CDR2 is SASEGT. This CDR3 contains 17 residues. V dropped 2 bases and J dropped 9; count of bases not matched to a gene: 12.

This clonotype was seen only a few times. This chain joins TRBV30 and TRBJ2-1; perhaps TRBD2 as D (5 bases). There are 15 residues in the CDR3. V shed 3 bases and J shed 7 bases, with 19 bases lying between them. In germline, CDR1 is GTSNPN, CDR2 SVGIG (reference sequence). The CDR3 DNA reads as TGTGCCTGGAGAGACCCCCGGTTAGGCGGGAATGAGCAGTTCTTC. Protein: CAWRDPRLGGNEQFF. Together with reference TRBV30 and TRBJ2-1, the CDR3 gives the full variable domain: SQTIHQWPATLVQPVGSPLSLECTVEGTSNPNLYWYRQAAGRGLQLLFYSVGIGQISSEVPQNLSASRPQDRQFILSSKKLLLSDSGFYLCAWRDPRLGGNEQFFGPGTRLTVL.

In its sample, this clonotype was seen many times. CDR3 region: CSAPTSGRWGTDTQYF. CDR3 bases: TGCAGTGCACCAACTAGCGGGAGATGGGGCACAGATACGCAGTATTTT. The chain uses TRBV20-1 and TRBJ2-3; 11 positions match TRBD2. Trimming removed 6 bases from V and 1 base from J; junction bases left unmatched: 9. The CDR3 sequence is 16 residues long. Germline CDR1 and CDR2: DFQATT and SNEGSKA (reference sequence).

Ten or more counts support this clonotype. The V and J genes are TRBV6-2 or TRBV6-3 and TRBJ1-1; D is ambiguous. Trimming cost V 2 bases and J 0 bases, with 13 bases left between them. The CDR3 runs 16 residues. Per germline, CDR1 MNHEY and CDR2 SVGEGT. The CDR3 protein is CASSYRLEWVNTEAFF. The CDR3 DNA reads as TGTGCCAGCAGTTACCGCTTAGAGTGGGTGAACACTGAAGCTTTCTTT.

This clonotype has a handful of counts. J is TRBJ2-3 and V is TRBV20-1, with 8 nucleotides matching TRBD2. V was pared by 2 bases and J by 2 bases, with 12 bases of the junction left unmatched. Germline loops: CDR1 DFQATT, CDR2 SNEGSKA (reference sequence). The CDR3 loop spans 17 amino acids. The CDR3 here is CSARKSETSVDTDTQYF. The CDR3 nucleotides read TGCAGTGCTAGAAAGAGCGAGACTAGCGTGGACACAGATACGCAGTATTTT.

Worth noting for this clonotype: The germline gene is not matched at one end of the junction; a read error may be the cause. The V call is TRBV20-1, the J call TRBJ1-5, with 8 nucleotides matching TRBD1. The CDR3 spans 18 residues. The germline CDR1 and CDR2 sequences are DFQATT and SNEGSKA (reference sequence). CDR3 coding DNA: TGCAGTGCTAGAGATCGGGACAGGTCGATCTATAGCGATCAGCCCCAGCATTTT. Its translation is CSARDRDRSIYSDQPQHF.

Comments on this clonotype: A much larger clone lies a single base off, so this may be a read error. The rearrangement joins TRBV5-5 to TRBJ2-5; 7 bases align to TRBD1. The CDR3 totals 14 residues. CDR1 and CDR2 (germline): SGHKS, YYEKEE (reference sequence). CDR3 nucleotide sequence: TGTCCCAGCAGATTCCGGGACAGCCAAGAGACCCAGTACTTC. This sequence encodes CPSRFRDSQETQYF. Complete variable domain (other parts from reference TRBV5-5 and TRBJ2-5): DAGVTQSPTHLIKTRGQQVTLRCSPISGHKSVSWYQQVLGQGPQFIFQYYEKEERGRGNFPDRFSARQFPNYSSELNVNALLLGDSALYLCPSRFRDSQETQYFGPGTRLLVL.

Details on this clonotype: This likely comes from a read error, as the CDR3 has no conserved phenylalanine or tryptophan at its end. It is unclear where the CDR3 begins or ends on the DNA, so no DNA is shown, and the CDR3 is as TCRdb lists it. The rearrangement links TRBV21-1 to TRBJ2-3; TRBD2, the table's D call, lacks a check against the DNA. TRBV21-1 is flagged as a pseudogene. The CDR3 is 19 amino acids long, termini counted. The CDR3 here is CAGSNLLSGGRKDTDTQYL.